A single sample is the source of the 22 T cell receptor beta chains below, sequenced in a study of T cell responses to AZD1222 COVID-19 vaccine. Assay used: immunoSEQ multiplex PCR; TCRdb lists only in-frame clones, some missing. The table shows about 84,000 clones, with roughly 88% occurring only once. The material was peripheral blood, obtained 28 days after the second AZD1222 dose. The receptors come from an adult who received the AZD1222 COVID-19 vaccine.

The chain has TRBV29-1 and TRBJ1-2, with D possibly being TRBD1 (6 bases). The germline V and J ends were trimmed by 7 bases and 8 bases, with 26 bases remaining between them. CDR3 size: 15 residues. Germline CDR1 and CDR2: SQVTM and ANQGSEA. DNA for the CDR3: TGCAGCGCCTCCACGAGGGGAGGGGGGGCGAGCGGCTACACCTTC. This translates into CSASTRGGGASGYTF.

This chain connects TRBV3-1 (or the pseudogene TRBV3-2) to TRBJ2-5, with 9 bases fitting TRBD1. CDR1 is LGHDT and CDR2 is YNNKEL in the germline V gene (reference sequence). Trimming at V came to 3 bases and at J to 4 bases, leaving 9 bases not matched to a gene. This CDR3 spans 16 amino acids. Here the CDR3 reads CASSHTQTGGGETQYF. Here the CDR3 DNA reads TGTGCCAGCAGCCACACACAGACAGGGGGGGGAGAGACCCAGTACTTC.

The chain joins TRBV6-5 to TRBJ1-2; 7 bases match TRBD1. With 6 bases clipped from V and 4 bases from J, the junction kept 11 bases outside the gene matches. There are 15 residues in the CDR3. Germline CDR1 reads MNHEY; CDR2 reads SVGAGI. The DNA for the CDR3 is TGTGCCAGCAGACAGGGTACAGGGGTTGCCTATGGCTACACCTTC. It encodes CASRQGTGVAYGYTF.

The chain is built from TRBV6-2 or TRBV6-3 and TRBJ2-2; D not certain. There are 12 residues in the CDR3. Germline CDR1 MNHEY, CDR2 SVGEGT. Deletions cut 4 bases from V and 7 bases from J, with 7 bases between. CDR3 sequence (DNA): TGTGCCAGCAGTTCCGCTATCGGGGAGCTGTTTTTT. It specifies CASSSAIGELFF.

This sequence joins TRBV28 and TRBJ1-5; no firm D call. Germline lookup yields CDR1 MDHEN and CDR2 SYDVKM. Between the trimmed V and J ends, which lost 7 bases and 4 bases, there was a span of 17 bases. The length of the CDR3 is 15 residues. This CDR3 is CASIDIRGSNQPQHF. DNA for the CDR3: TGTGCCAGCATCGATATACGGGGTTCAAATCAGCCCCAGCATTTT.

CDR3: CASSIGLTSGLYNEQFF. CDR3 bases: TGTGCCAGTAGTATAGGATTGACTAGCGGGCTATACAATGAGCAGTTCTTC. The rearrangement joins TRBV19 to TRBJ2-1, with 10 bases fitting TRBD2. This CDR3 has 17 amino acids. Germline CDR1 and CDR2: LNHDA and SQIVND (reference sequence). Unmatched junction bases numbered 7, after V lost 1 base and J lost 4 bases. Together with reference TRBV19 and TRBJ2-1, the CDR3 gives the full variable domain: DGGITQSPKYLFRKEGQNVTLSCEQNLNHDAMYWYRQDPGQGLRLIYYSQIVNDFQKGDIAEGYSVSREKKESFPLTVTSAQKNPTAFYLCASSIGLTSGLYNEQFFGPGTRLTVL.

CDR3 in amino acids: CASSEIDGTGPDTQYF. The CDR3 nucleotides are TGTGCCAGCAGTGAAATCGATGGGACAGGGCCAGATACGCAGTATTTT. The chain carries TRBV6-1 and TRBJ2-3, with 9 bases identical to TRBD1. CDR3 size: 16 residues. The ends lost 2 bases at V and 4 bases at J; junction bases unmatched: 7. Germline CDR1 MNHNS, CDR2 SASEGT.

This clone was seen more than once but under ten times. J is TRBJ1-5 and V is TRBV4-2, with 7 bases aligning to TRBD1. Germline CDR1 is LGHNA and CDR2 is YNFKEQ. The CDR3 sequence is 15 residues long. J was trimmed by 5 bases and V by 4 bases; bases with no gene match: 8. The CDR3 DNA sequence: TGTGCCAGCAGCCGCCTAGACAGGGACGATCAGCCCCAGCATTTT. Translation gives CASSRLDRDDQPQHF.

V is TRBV20-1 and J is TRBJ2-3, with 7 bases matching TRBD2. Trimming removed 3 bases from V and 1 base from J; junction bases left unmatched: 10. CDR1 is DFQATT, CDR2 SNEGSKA, per germline (reference sequence). The CDR3 length is 16 residues. The CDR3 region has the DNA TGCAGTGCTAGTCGATCGGCGGGGGAAGGCACAGATACGCAGTATTTT. Amino acid sequence: CSASRSAGEGTDTQYF.

This clone was counted once. In nucleotides, the CDR3 is TGTGCCTGGAGTTCCCTGGGAACTGAAGCTTTCTTT. Translating it yields CAWSSLGTEAFF. The V call is TRBV30, the J call TRBJ1-1; D remains ambiguous. V lost 2 bases and J lost 5, with 9 bases in between. The V gene's germline CDR1 is GTSNPN and CDR2 SVGIG (reference sequence). The CDR3 has 12 amino acids.

This rearrangement joins TRBV2 to TRBJ1-6; maybe TRBD1 (5 bases). The CDR3 covers 14 residues. Trimming removed 7 bases from V and 5 bases from J, with 12 bases in between. Looked up from germline, CDR1 is SNHLY and CDR2 is FYNNEI. Here the CDR3 DNA reads TGTGCCAGCAACACAGGACTCAATAATTCACCCCTCCACTTT. Translated, it gives CASNTGLNNSPLHF.

The chain couples TRBV9 to TRBJ2-1; D perhaps matches TRBD2 (6 bases). Trimming shortened V by 3 bases and J by 5 bases, and 9 bases separated the two germline ends. Germline V gene sequence: CDR1 SGDLS, CDR2 YYNGEE. This CDR3 is built from 13 residues. This CDR3 reads CASSGGTDNEQFF. The CDR3 DNA is TGTGCCAGCAGCGGCGGGACGGACAATGAGCAGTTCTTC.

This chain uses TRBV5-4 with TRBJ2-7; D perhaps matches TRBD1 (5 bases). The CDR3 has 14 residues. Per germline, CDR1 SGHNT and CDR2 YYREEE (reference sequence). V was cut by 2 bases and J by 2 bases, with 11 bases left in between. Written as DNA, the CDR3 is TGTGCCAGCAGCTTCCCAGGGCCCCCCTACGAGCAGTACTTC. Protein: CASSFPGPPYEQYF.

This clone was observed once. The chain combines TRBV11-2 with TRBJ2-5; 7 bases fit TRBD2. The CDR3 extends over 14 amino acids. CDR1 SGHAT and CDR2 FQNNGV come from the germline V gene. Trimming at V came to 5 bases and at J to 1 base, leaving 4 bases not matched to a gene. The CDR3 loop is CASSPGTIQETQYF. CDR3 sequence (DNA): TGTGCCAGCAGCCCGGGGACTATCCAAGAGACCCAGTACTTC.

The rearrangement links TRBV9 to TRBJ2-6, with D unresolved. CDR1 and CDR2 (germline): SGDLS, YYNGEE. V lost 0 bases, J lost 12 bases, and 10 bases lay in between. CDR3 length: 13 amino acids. The CDR3: CASSVAPGGVLTF. The CDR3 DNA reads TGTGCCAGCAGCGTAGCCCCGGGCGGCGTCCTGACTTTC.

This clone was found once. V gene TRBV5-6 combines with J gene TRBJ1-4; TRBD1 is a possible D gene (5 bases). CDR3 length equals 14 residues. Germline-derived CDR1 and CDR2 are SGHDT and YYEEEE. Trimming took 0 bases from V and 4 from J, leaving 7 bases between them. In DNA form, the CDR3 reads TGTGCCAGCAGCTTGGGACAGATTAATGAAAAACTGTTTTTT. Its protein product is CASSLGQINEKLFF.

This rearrangement joins TRBV2 to TRBJ2-7; tentatively, D is TRBD1 (6 bases). The CDR3 sequence is 13 residues long. Germline lookup yields CDR1 SNHLY and CDR2 FYNNEI. V was shortened by 4 bases and J by 0 bases, with 7 bases between the two germline ends. This CDR3 reads CASSADSSYEQYF. As DNA, the CDR3 is TGTGCCAGCAGTGCGGACAGCTCCTACGAGCAGTACTTC.

The genes are TRBV27 and TRBJ1-6, with a possible D match to TRBD1 (5 bases). CDR1 and CDR2 from the germline V gene are MNHEY and SMNVEV (reference sequence). The CDR3 extends over 14 amino acids. V was pared by 5 bases and J by 9 bases, with 14 bases between. The CDR3: CASSITGTSSPLHF. The CDR3 region has the DNA TGTGCCAGCAGTATCACCGGGACTAGTTCACCCCTCCACTTT.

The chain has TRBV7-2 and TRBJ2-5; 7 bases are a match to TRBD1. The CDR3 contains 15 residues. Per the germline V gene, CDR1 is SGHTA and CDR2 is FQGNSA. The V and J ends lost 6 bases and 2 bases, in that order; junction bases with no gene match: 9. The CDR3, as DNA: TGTGCCAGCAGTTTTAATAAGGGACAGCAAGAGACCCAGTACTTC. Protein sequence: CASSFNKGQQETQYF.

The chain has TRBV5-1 and TRBJ2-7; no clear D. Trimming pared 2 bases from V and 6 bases from J, leaving 15 bases between. The CDR3 totals 14 residues. Looked up from germline, CDR1 is SGHRS and CDR2 is YFSETQ. CDR3 sequence reads: CASSLTTMAREQYF. The CDR3 region has the DNA TGCGCCAGCAGCTTAACGACAATGGCGCGCGAGCAGTACTTC.

The table lists this clone with a few counts. The V call is TRBV2, the J call TRBJ1-1; weak D call: TRBD1 (6 bases). Germline CDR1 and CDR2: SNHLY and FYNNEI. V was clipped by 2 bases and J by 1 base, with 14 bases between them. The CDR3 covers 16 residues. The CDR3 is CASSETGISSNTEAFF. CDR3 coding DNA: TGTGCCAGCAGTGAAACAGGGATATCGTCGAACACTGAAGCTTTCTTT. Filled out from reference TRBV2 and TRBJ1-1, the complete variable domain reads EPEVTQTPSHQVTQMGQEVILRCVPISNHLYFYWYRQILGQKVEFLVSFYNNEISEKSEIFDDQFSVERPDGSNFTLKIRSTKLEDSAMYFCASSETGISSNTEAFFGQGTRLTVV.

This chain joins TRBV27 and TRBJ2-7; 9 bases are shared with TRBD1. This CDR3 has 18 residues. Trimming removed 4 bases from V and 1 base from J; junction bases left unmatched: 14. Per the germline V gene, CDR1 is MNHEY and CDR2 is SMNVEV (reference sequence). Here the CDR3 DNA reads TGTGCCAGCAGTTCCATTTCCGGGACAGGGTCTCCTTCCTACGAGCAGTACTTC. Translating it yields CASSSISGTGSPSYEQYF.